One and the same sample provided the 10 T cell receptor beta chains below, sequenced in a study of OX40 agonist ivuxolimab in advanced cancers. The table came from immunoSEQ multiplex PCR; TCRdb's copy has only in-frame clones and leaves some out. The sample consists of 15,000 to 20,000 clones, about 86% of them appearing once. The source was CD4+ or CD8+ T cells sorted from blood, collected in a trial of the OX40 agonist ivuxolimab. The receptors stem from an adult with an advanced solid tumor such as melanoma, head and neck, liver or kidney cancer.

The genes are TRBV30 and TRBJ2-7; D may be TRBD1 (6 bases). The V end lost 3 bases, the J end lost 0 bases, and 15 bases lay between the germline ends. The CDR3 runs to 15 residues. Germline V lookup: CDR1 GTSNPN, CDR2 SVGIG (reference sequence). The CDR3 bases are TGTGCCTGGAGCCCCGGGACACCAAACTCCTACGAGCAGTACTTC. This codes for CAWSPGTPNSYEQYF.

The chain has TRBV18 and TRBJ1-2; no clear D gene. CDR3 length: 15 amino acids. With 2 bases removed from V and 4 bases from J, the gap between germline ends came to 14 bases. Germline V gene lookup returns CDR1 KGHSH and CDR2 LQKENI. CDR3 loop: CASSPFGSSFYGYTF. CDR3 sequence (DNA): TGTGCCAGCTCACCATTCGGGAGTTCATTCTATGGCTACACCTTC.

The V call is TRBV5-1, the J call TRBJ2-1; a possible D gene is TRBD1 (6 bases). The CDR3 sequence is 21 residues long. Looked up from germline, CDR1 is SGHRS and CDR2 is YFSETQ. The ends were cut back, 2 bases at V and 0 bases at J, with 27 bases in the middle. The CDR3 coding sequence is TGCGCCAGCAGCTTTTTGCCCCAGGGGTTCTCGCACTCCAGCTCCTACAATGAGCAGTTCTTC. This sequence encodes CASSFLPQGFSHSSSYNEQFF. Full variable domain (remainder filled in from reference TRBV5-1 and TRBJ2-1): KAGVTQTPRYLIKTRGQQVTLSCSPISGHRSVSWYQQTPGQGLQFLFEYFSETQRNKGNFPGRFSGRQFSNSRSEMNVSTLELGDSALYLCASSFLPQGFSHSSSYNEQFFGPGTRLTVL.

The chain couples TRBV6-6 to TRBJ2-7; 12 bases agree with TRBD2. Per germline, CDR1 MNHNY and CDR2 SVGAGI (reference sequence). V dropped 2 bases and J dropped 6; count of bases not matched to a gene: 5. This CDR3 spans 15 amino acids. This CDR3 is CASSYGLLAGGEQYF. CDR3 bases: TGTGCCAGCAGTTACGGGTTACTAGCGGGGGGCGAGCAGTACTTC.

V is TRBV7-9 and J is TRBJ2-7, with 7 positions matching TRBD1. Trimming removed 5 bases from V and 4 bases from J; junction bases left unmatched: 14. The CDR3 is 16 residues long. CDR1 SEHNR and CDR2 FQNEAQ come from the germline V gene (reference sequence). The CDR3 DNA reads as TGTGCCAGCAGCCCCCCTGCACAGGGGAATAGGTACGAGCAGTACTTC. Protein: CASSPPAQGNRYEQYF.

As DNA, the CDR3 is TGTGCCAGCAGCTTAGGACAGGACGGAGAGACCCAGTACTTC. The encoded protein is CASSLGQDGETQYF. The chain uses TRBV7-7 and TRBJ2-5, with a tentative D call TRBD1 (6 bases). V was pared by 1 base and J by 4 bases, with 10 bases between. The germline V gene encodes CDR1 SSHAT and CDR2 FNYEAQ (reference sequence). This CDR3 is built from 14 residues.

The rearrangement uses TRBV4-2 and TRBJ2-3; no clear D. Germline assignment: CDR1 LGHNA and CDR2 YNFKEQ. This CDR3 spans 13 amino acids. V was pared by 2 bases and J by 6 bases, with 9 bases between. This CDR3 is CASSQSHSDTQYF. The CDR3 bases are TGTGCCAGCAGCCAAAGCCATTCGGATACGCAGTATTTT.

J is TRBJ1-6 and V is TRBV5-6; TRBD1 is a possible D gene (5 bases). This CDR3 is 15 amino acids long. Trimming cost V 0 bases and J 7 bases, with 11 bases left between them. In germline, CDR1 is SGHDT, CDR2 YYEEEE. The DNA for the CDR3 is TGTGCCAGCAGCTTGGATGGACGGGGCAATTCACCCCTCCACTTT. Amino acid sequence: CASSLDGRGNSPLHF.

This rearrangement joins TRBV7-6 to TRBJ2-7; maybe TRBD2 (6 bases). Germline CDR1 and CDR2: SGHVS and FNYEAQ. The CDR3 is 12 residues long. The germline V and J ends were trimmed by 5 bases and 7 bases, with 12 bases remaining between them. This CDR3 is CASSPAGWEQYF. The CDR3 DNA follows: TGTGCCAGCAGCCCAGCGGGTTGGGAGCAGTACTTC. The entire variable domain, with the rest obtained from reference TRBV7-6 and TRBJ2-7, is as follows: GAGVSQSPRYKVTKRGQDVALRCDPISGHVSLYWYRQALGQGPEFLTYFNYEAQQDKSGLPNDRFSAERPEGSISTLTIQRTEQRDSAMYRCASSPAGWEQYFGPGTRLTVT.

The chain uses TRBV6-1 and TRBJ1-2; TRBD1 is a possible D gene (5 bases). V lost 4 bases and J lost 2, with 8 bases in between. The CDR3 is 13 residues long. Germline V CDR1 and CDR2: MNHNS, SASEGT. CDR3: CASSATENYGYTF. DNA for the CDR3: TGTGCCAGCAGTGCGACAGAAAACTATGGCTACACCTTC.